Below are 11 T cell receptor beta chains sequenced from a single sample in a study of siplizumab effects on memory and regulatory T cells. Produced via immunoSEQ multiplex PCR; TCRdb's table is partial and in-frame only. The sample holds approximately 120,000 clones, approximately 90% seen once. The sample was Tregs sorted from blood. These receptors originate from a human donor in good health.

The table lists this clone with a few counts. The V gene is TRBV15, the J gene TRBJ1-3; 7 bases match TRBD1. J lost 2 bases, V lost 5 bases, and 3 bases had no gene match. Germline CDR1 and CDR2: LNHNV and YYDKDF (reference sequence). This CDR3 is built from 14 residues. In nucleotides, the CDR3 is TGTGCCACCAGCGCCCAGGGGGCTGGAAACACCATATATTTT. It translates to CATSAQGAGNTIYF.

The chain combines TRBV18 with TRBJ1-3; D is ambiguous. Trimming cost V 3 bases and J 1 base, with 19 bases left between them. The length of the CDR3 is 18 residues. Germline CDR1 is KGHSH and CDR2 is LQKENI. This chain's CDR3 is CASSPFNRGFMSGNTIYF. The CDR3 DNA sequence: TGTGCCAGCTCACCGTTTAATCGCGGGTTCATGTCTGGAAACACCATATATTTT.

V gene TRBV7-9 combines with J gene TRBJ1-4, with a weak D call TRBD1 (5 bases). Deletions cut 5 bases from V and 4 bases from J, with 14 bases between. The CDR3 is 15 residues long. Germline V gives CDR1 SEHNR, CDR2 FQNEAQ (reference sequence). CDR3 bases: TGTGCCAGCAGCGCCTTTGGGGGATTTAATGAAAAACTGTTTTTT. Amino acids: CASSAFGGFNEKLFF.

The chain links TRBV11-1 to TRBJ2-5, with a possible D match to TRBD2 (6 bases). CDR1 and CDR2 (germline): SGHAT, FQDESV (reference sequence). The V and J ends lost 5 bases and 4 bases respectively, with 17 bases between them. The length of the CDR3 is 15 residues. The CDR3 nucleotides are TGTGCCAGCAGCCGCACGGGACTCGCGAGAGAGACCCAGTACTTC. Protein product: CASSRTGLARETQYF.

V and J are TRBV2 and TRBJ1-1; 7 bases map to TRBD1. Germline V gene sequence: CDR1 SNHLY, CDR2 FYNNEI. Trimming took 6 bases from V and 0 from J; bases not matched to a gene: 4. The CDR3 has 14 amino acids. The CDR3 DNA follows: TGTGCCAGCAGGGGGGGACAGCTGAACACTGAAGCTTTCTTT. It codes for CASRGGQLNTEAFF.

For the CDR3, the DNA is TGTGCCATCAAGAGGGCAGGGGAGGACACCATATATTTT. Amino acid sequence: CAIKRAGEDTIYF. The V call is TRBV10-3, the J call TRBJ1-3; weak D call: TRBD1 (6 bases). Trimming removed 7 bases at V and 8 bases at J, with 15 bases between. Germline lookup yields CDR1 ENHRY and CDR2 SYGVKD. CDR3 length: 13 residues.

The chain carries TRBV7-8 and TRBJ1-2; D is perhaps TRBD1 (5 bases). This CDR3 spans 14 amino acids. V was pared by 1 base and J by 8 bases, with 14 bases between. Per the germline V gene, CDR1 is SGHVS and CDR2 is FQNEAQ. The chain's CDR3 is CASSLGSGFLGYTF. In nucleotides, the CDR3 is TGTGCCAGCAGCTTAGGGTCAGGGTTCCTCGGCTACACCTTC.

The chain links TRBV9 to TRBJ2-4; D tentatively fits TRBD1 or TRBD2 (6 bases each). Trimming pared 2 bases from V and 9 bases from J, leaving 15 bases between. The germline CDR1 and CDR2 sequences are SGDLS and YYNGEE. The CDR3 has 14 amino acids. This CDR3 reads CASSVRGLDSIQYF. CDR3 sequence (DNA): TGTGCCAGCAGCGTCAGGGGACTTGATTCCATTCAGTACTTC.

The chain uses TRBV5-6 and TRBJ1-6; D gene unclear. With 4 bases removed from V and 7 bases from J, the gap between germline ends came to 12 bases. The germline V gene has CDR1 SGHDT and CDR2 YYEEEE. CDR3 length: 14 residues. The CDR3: CASSLLSRNSPLHF. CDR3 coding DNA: TGTGCCAGCAGCCTACTGAGTAGAAATTCACCCCTCCACTTT.

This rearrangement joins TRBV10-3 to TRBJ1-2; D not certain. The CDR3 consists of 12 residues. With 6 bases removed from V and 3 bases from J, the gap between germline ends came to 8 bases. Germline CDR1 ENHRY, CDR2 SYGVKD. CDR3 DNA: TGTGCCATCAGAGGGAGGGACTATGGCTACACCTTC. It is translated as CAIRGRDYGYTF.

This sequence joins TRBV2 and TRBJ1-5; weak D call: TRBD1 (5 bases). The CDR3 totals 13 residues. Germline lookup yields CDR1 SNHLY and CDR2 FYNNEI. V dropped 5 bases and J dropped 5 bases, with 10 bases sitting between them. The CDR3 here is CASSLDTDQPQHF. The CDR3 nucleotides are TGTGCCAGCAGTCTGGACACAGATCAGCCCCAGCATTTT.